The 10 T cell receptor beta chains below all came from one sample that was sequenced in a study of response to subunit inactivated influenza vaccine. TCRdb reanalysed the RT-PCR reads using MiXCR and keeps one entry per CDR3 protein. The table includes fewer than 600,000 distinct CDR3 sequences, approximately 7.3% detected once. Here the sequenced sample was PBMCs from blood, taken 23 months after vaccination. Source of these receptors: a man between 50 and 70 years old who received an inactivated influenza vaccine.

This clonotype was counted a few times. The chain couples TRBV20-1 to TRBJ2-1; D is unclear. Trimming removed 2 bases from V and 0 bases from J, with 8 bases in between. The CDR3 spans 14 residues. Germline loops: CDR1 DFQATT, CDR2 SNEGSKA (reference sequence). CDR3 DNA sequence: TGCAGTGCTAGACCTGCGAGCTCCTACAATGAGCAGTTCTTC. Its protein product is CSARPASSYNEQFF.

This clonotype has a handful of counts. This chain uses TRBV6-2 or TRBV6-3 with TRBJ2-2; D possibly corresponds to TRBD1 (6 bases). Germline lookup yields CDR1 MNHEY and CDR2 SVGEGT. The CDR3 covers 14 residues. With 7 bases removed from V and 2 bases from J, the gap between germline ends came to 11 bases. The CDR3 coding sequence is TGTGCCAGCATCCCACAGGGCAACACCGGGGAGCTGTTTTTT. As protein: CASIPQGNTGELFF.

This clonotype came up many times. The rearrangement joins TRBV15 to TRBJ2-7, with TRBD2 identical over 9 bases. The germline V gene has CDR1 LNHNV and CDR2 YYDKDF (reference sequence). There are 17 residues in the CDR3. The trim removed 1 base at V and 0 bases at J, leaving 7 bases unmatched. CDR3 loop: CATSRGLAVLSSYEQYF. The CDR3 nucleotides are TGTGCCACCAGCAGAGGACTAGCGGTCCTTAGCTCCTACGAGCAGTACTTC.

This clonotype was observed a few times. The chain recombines TRBV11-2 with TRBJ1-2; 10 positions match TRBD1. Germline V gene lookup returns CDR1 SGHAT and CDR2 FQNNGV. V was pared by 1 base and J by 2 bases, with 4 bases of the junction left unmatched. The CDR3 contains 16 residues. The CDR3 here is CASSLGRDRGNYGYTF. Written as DNA, the CDR3 is TGTGCCAGCAGCTTAGGGAGGGACAGGGGCAACTATGGCTACACCTTC.

This clonotype was observed once. The chain is built from TRBV6-1 and TRBJ2-1; the D gene is possibly TRBD2 (5 bases). V dropped 6 bases and J dropped 6 bases, with 12 bases sitting between them. The CDR3 totals 13 residues. Germline-derived CDR1 and CDR2 are MNHNS and SASEGT. The CDR3 loop is CASSFPSSNEQFF. CDR3 sequence (DNA): TGTGCCAGCAGCTTTCCTAGCAGCAATGAGCAGTTCTTC.

This chain joins TRBV30 and TRBJ1-2, with D hard to call. This CDR3 contains 12 residues. The germline CDR1 and CDR2 sequences are GTSNPN and SVGIG (reference sequence). Between the trimmed V and J ends, which lost 3 bases and 4 bases, there was a span of 9 bases. This chain's CDR3 is CAWSQNSYGYTF. The CDR3 bases are TGTGCCTGGAGCCAAAACAGCTATGGCTACACCTTC. Variable domain in full (rest from reference TRBV30 and TRBJ1-2): SQTIHQWPATLVQPVGSPLSLECTVEGTSNPNLYWYRQAAGRGLQLLFYSVGIGQISSEVPQNLSASRPQDRQFILSSKKLLLSDSGFYLCAWSQNSYGYTFGSGTRLTVV.

This clonotype has a count of ten or more. This chain joins TRBV11-2 and TRBJ2-1; TRBD2 matches 14 bases. The CDR3 sequence is 15 residues long. V lost 6 bases and J lost 9; bases outside the gene matches: 7. Germline V gene data show CDR1 as SGHAT and CDR2 as FQNNGV. The CDR3 sequence is CASSQGLAGGGEQFF. CDR3 DNA: TGTGCCAGCAGTCAAGGACTAGCGGGGGGCGGTGAGCAGTTCTTC.

V is TRBV28 and J is TRBJ2-7; tentatively, D is TRBD2 (5 bases). The germline CDR1 and CDR2 sequences are MDHEN and SYDVKM. The V end lost 3 bases, the J end lost 5 bases, and 14 bases lay between the germline ends. The CDR3 totals 14 residues. The CDR3 DNA reads as TGTGCCAGCAGTTTGAGGGCCTTGAGTAACGAGCAGTACTTC. It yields the protein CASSLRALSNEQYF.

This chain uses TRBV12-3 or TRBV12-4 with TRBJ2-4; TRBD2 is a possible D gene (6 bases). The CDR3 runs 13 residues. Trimming cost V 0 bases and J 10 bases, with 10 bases left between them. The CDR3 reads CASSLAGAGIQYF. CDR3 sequence (DNA): TGTGCCAGCAGTTTAGCAGGGGCGGGGATTCAGTACTTC.

The chain is built from TRBV10-3 and TRBJ2-3; D uncertain. The germline V gene has CDR1 ENHRY and CDR2 SYGVKD. The CDR3 sequence is 13 residues long. Trimming shortened V by 3 bases and J by 3 bases, and 7 bases separated the two germline ends. In DNA form, the CDR3 reads TGTGCCATCAGTGAATCCAGGACAGATACGCAGTATTTT. It specifies CAISESRTDTQYF.